Below are 31 T cell receptor beta chains sequenced from a single sample in a study of blood T cell repertoires in COVID-19. Libraries were prepared by immunoSEQ multiplex PCR; TCRdb keeps only in-frame clonotypes and omits some of them. The sample lists over 90,000 clones, 74% occurring once. Sequenced: peripheral blood. All receptors derive from an older man with COVID-19, enrolled during active disease.

The genes are TRBV5-5 and TRBJ1-2; tentatively, D is TRBD1 (6 bases). Germline CDR1 SGHKS, CDR2 YYEKEE (reference sequence). The CDR3 has 13 amino acids. Trimming removed 0 bases from V and 8 bases from J, with 11 bases in between. CDR3 coding DNA: TGTGCCAGCAGCTTGGAAACAGGGCGCGGCTACACCTTC. Amino acid sequence: CASSLETGRGYTF.

On this clone: One end of the junction does not line up with germline, which may come from a read error. The chain recombines TRBV4-1 with TRBJ2-7; 8 positions agree with TRBD2. Germline V CDR1 and CDR2: MGHRA, YSYEKL. This CDR3 comprises 16 residues. As DNA, the CDR3 is TGCGCCAGCAGCCAAGATAGAAGGGGATTAGGGACTAGTTTACACTTC. Protein: CASSQDRRGLGTSLHF.

This chain joins TRBV28 and TRBJ2-7; D is unresolved. The length of the CDR3 is 14 residues. Germline assignment: CDR1 MDHEN and CDR2 SYDVKM. As DNA, the CDR3 is TGTGCTACAATGGTGGCAATCAACTCCTACGAGCAGTACTTC. Translating it yields CATMVAINSYEQYF.

V gene TRBV5-1 combines with J gene TRBJ2-7; perhaps TRBD1 as D (6 bases). Trimming stripped 4 bases from V and 5 bases from J, with 10 bases between. This CDR3 comprises 12 residues. Germline CDR1 and CDR2: SGHRS and YFSETQ. CDR3: CASSLPGDEQYF. In nucleotides, the CDR3 is TGCGCCAGCAGCCTCCCAGGGGACGAGCAGTACTTC.

This sequence joins TRBV5-4 and TRBJ2-7; TRBD1 agrees at 8 bases. With 0 bases clipped from V and 5 bases from J, the junction kept 4 bases outside the gene matches. The germline gives CDR1 SGHNT, CDR2 YYREEE (reference sequence). This CDR3 has 14 residues. The CDR3 sequence: CASSLGQGSDEQYF. For the CDR3, the DNA is TGTGCCAGCAGCTTGGGACAGGGGTCCGACGAGCAGTACTTC.

This chain connects TRBV2 to TRBJ1-2; no reliable D call. The CDR3 contains 13 residues. The ends were cut back, 4 bases at V and 7 bases at J, with 13 bases in the middle. Per germline, CDR1 SNHLY and CDR2 FYNNEI. CDR3 in amino acids: CASSVEAQAGYTF. DNA for the CDR3: TGTGCCAGCAGTGTGGAGGCTCAGGCTGGCTACACCTTC.

The chain employs TRBV6-2 or TRBV6-3 and TRBJ2-1; 11 bases fit TRBD2. The CDR3 totals 14 residues. The V and J ends lost 5 bases and 10 bases, in that order; junction bases with no gene match: 7. Germline CDR1 MNHEY, CDR2 SVGEGT. The CDR3 region is CASSTPSGRPEQFF. The CDR3 nucleotides are TGTGCCAGCAGTACCCCTAGCGGGAGGCCGGAGCAGTTCTTC.

This chain connects TRBV2 to TRBJ1-4, with D unresolved. The ends were cut back, 8 bases at V and 2 bases at J, with 9 bases in the middle. CDR3 length: 13 residues. CDR1 is SNHLY and CDR2 is FYNNEI in the germline V gene. For the CDR3, the DNA is TGTGCCAGCTCGAGCAATACTAATGAAAAACTGTTTTTT. Translated: CASSSNTNEKLFF.

V gene TRBV7-2 combines with J gene TRBJ2-2; D unclear. The CDR3 runs to 16 residues. The V gene lost 5 bases and the J gene lost 0 bases, with 13 bases spanning the gap. Germline lookup yields CDR1 SGHTA and CDR2 FQGNSA. The DNA for the CDR3 is TGTGCCAGCAGCCCTAACCCTCCGCCGAACACCGGGGAGCTGTTTTTT. Translation gives CASSPNPPPNTGELFF.

In regard to this clone: A much bigger clone sits one base away, suggesting this may be a read error. Other nucleotide sequences in the sample specify the same CDR3. The CDR3 DNA follows: TGTGCCAGCAGCTTGGGACAGGGCTATGGCTACACCTTC. It encodes CASSLGQGYGYTF. The chain joins TRBV7-9 to TRBJ1-2; 9 nucleotides line up with TRBD1. CDR3 length: 13 amino acids. The J segment lost 4 bases and the V segment lost 3 bases, leaving 0 bases of the junction unmatched. The germline V gene encodes CDR1 SEHNR and CDR2 FQNEAQ (reference sequence). Full variable domain (outside the CDR3, taken from reference TRBV7-9 and TRBJ1-2): DTGVSQNPRHKITKRGQNVTFRCDPISEHNRLYWYRQTLGQGPEFLTYFQNEAQLEKSRLLSDRFSAERPKGSFSTLEIQRTEQGDSAMYLCASSLGQGYGYTFGSGTRLTVV.

This sequence joins TRBV4-1 and TRBJ2-7; D unresolved. This CDR3 is built from 19 residues. The germline gives CDR1 MGHRA, CDR2 YSYEKL. The V gene lost 0 bases and the J gene lost 1 base, with 22 bases spanning the gap. This chain's CDR3 is CASSQDPSPPAAVSYEQYF. As DNA, the CDR3 is TGCGCCAGCAGCCAAGATCCTTCGCCCCCGGCGGCGGTTTCCTACGAGCAGTACTTC.

J is TRBJ1-5 and V is TRBV29-1; D may be TRBD1 (6 bases). The CDR3 spans 13 residues. The V end was cut by 6 bases, the J end by 3 bases, with 12 bases between. Germline assignment: CDR1 SQVTM and CDR2 ANQGSEA. CDR3 protein: CSVMDSPNQPQHF. The CDR3 DNA follows: TGCAGCGTGATGGACAGTCCCAATCAGCCCCAGCATTTT.

This clone was counted once. The chain recombines TRBV24-1 with TRBJ2-3; 11 nucleotides agree with TRBD2. The CDR3 loop spans 15 amino acids. Germline V CDR1 and CDR2: KGHDR, SFDVKD. The V segment lost 5 bases and the J segment 1 base; nucleotides outside the gene matches: 1. CDR3 bases: TGTGCCACCAGTGGTAGCGGGAGGGGCACAGATACGCAGTATTTT. It is translated as CATSGSGRGTDTQYF.

The J gene is TRBJ2-2, the V gene TRBV7-2; 10 bases are shared with TRBD2. Germline CDR1 SGHTA, CDR2 FQGNSA. V lost 1 base, J lost 5 bases, and 7 bases stayed unmatched. The CDR3 covers 17 residues. The CDR3 coding sequence is TGTGCCAGCAGCTTAGTCGCTAGCGGGAGAAAGACCGGGGAGCTGTTTTTT. Encoded protein: CASSLVASGRKTGELFF.

The chain carries TRBV5-1 and TRBJ2-1, with D tentatively TRBD2 (5 bases). V dropped 1 base and J dropped 2 bases, with 10 bases sitting between them. Germline V gives CDR1 SGHRS, CDR2 YFSETQ. This CDR3 has 15 residues. The CDR3 spells CASSLMGETYNEQFF. CDR3 DNA sequence: TGCGCCAGCAGCTTGATGGGAGAGACCTACAATGAGCAGTTCTTC.

The sample holds a few counts of this clone. The CDR3 DNA is TGTGCCAGCACCATAAGCCCCTATGGCGGGGGCACAGATACGCAGTATTTT. Its translation is CASTISPYGGGTDTQYF. The V and J genes are TRBV28 and TRBJ2-3; a weak D match, TRBD2 (6 bases). The CDR3 extends over 17 amino acids. Germline V gives CDR1 MDHEN, CDR2 SYDVKM. V lost 7 bases, J lost 1 base, and 21 bases lay in between.

V and J are TRBV5-1 and TRBJ2-2, with 7 bases matching TRBD1. The trim removed 4 bases at V and 6 bases at J, leaving 9 bases unmatched. There are 15 residues in the CDR3. CDR1 SGHRS and CDR2 YFSETQ come from the germline V gene. CDR3 nucleotides: TGCGCCAGCAGCCTAACAGGGGAATGGGCCGGGGAGCTGTTTTTT. Its translation is CASSLTGEWAGELFF.

The V gene is TRBV28, the J gene TRBJ2-5; TRBD2 is a possible D gene (6 bases). Germline-derived CDR1 and CDR2 are MDHEN and SYDVKM. This CDR3 is 16 amino acids long. The V end lost 6 bases, the J end lost 2 bases, and 19 bases lay between the germline ends. The CDR3, as DNA: TGTGCCAGCAGCCCACCGGGGCTAGCGAGGCAAGAGACCCAGTACTTC. It specifies CASSPPGLARQETQYF.

There are many counts of this clone. V gene TRBV5-3 combines with J gene TRBJ2-2; 9 bases are a match to TRBD1. TRBV5-3 carries the ORF label, with uncertain function. The CDR3 length is 19 residues. The V segment lost 5 bases and the J segment 0 bases; nucleotides outside the gene matches: 14. CDR3: CARSHETGGAGTNTGELFF. The CDR3 region has the DNA TGTGCCAGAAGTCACGAGACAGGGGGAGCGGGGACGAACACCGGGGAGCTGTTTTTT.

J is TRBJ2-7 and V is TRBV28; D is perhaps TRBD1 (6 bases). The CDR3 is made up of 13 amino acids. Per the germline V gene, CDR1 is MDHEN and CDR2 is SYDVKM. Trimming took 7 bases from V and 4 from J, leaving 14 bases between them. CDR3 region: CASIPGQTYEQYF. In DNA form, the CDR3 reads TGTGCCAGCATCCCGGGACAAACTTACGAGCAGTACTTC.

The chain employs TRBV21-1 and TRBJ2-3; the D call of TRBD1 is as the table states it, not checked on the DNA. TRBV21-1 is annotated as a pseudogene. The CDR3 is 15 amino acids. CDR3 amino acids: CASSKTGRGTDTQYF. In nucleotides, the CDR3 is TGTGCCAGCAGCAAAACCGGAAGGGGGACAGATACGCAGTATTTT.

This clone was seen a handful of times. The V and J genes are TRBV5-1 and TRBJ2-7, with 7 bases identical to TRBD1. Germline CDR1 is SGHRS and CDR2 is YFSETQ. The CDR3 has 15 amino acids. J lost 5 bases, V lost 4 bases, and 12 bases had no gene match. DNA of the CDR3: TGCGCCAGCAGCGTGCGACAGGGCTCCTTTGACGAGCAGTACTTC. Translation gives CASSVRQGSFDEQYF. The full variable domain, rest sourced from reference TRBV5-1 and TRBJ2-7, is KAGVTQTPRYLIKTRGQQVTLSCSPISGHRSVSWYQQTPGQGLQFLFEYFSETQRNKGNFPGRFSGRQFSNSRSEMNVSTLELGDSALYLCASSVRQGSFDEQYFGPGTRLTVT.

The chain employs TRBV24-1 and TRBJ2-7; possibly TRBD1 for D (6 bases). The CDR3 is 14 residues long. The germline V and J ends were trimmed by 4 bases and 2 bases, with 11 bases remaining between them. Germline V gene lookup returns CDR1 KGHDR and CDR2 SFDVKD. The CDR3 loop reads CATSDPQGPYEQYF. As DNA, the CDR3 is TGTGCCACCAGTGACCCACAGGGACCCTACGAGCAGTACTTC.

The chain is built from TRBV6-2 or TRBV6-3 and TRBJ1-1, with unresolved D. The V gene lost 2 bases and the J gene lost 6 bases, with 7 bases spanning the gap. The CDR3 runs to 12 residues. From germline, CDR1 is MNHEY and CDR2 SVGEGT. CDR3 protein: CASSYGRAEAFF. In nucleotides, the CDR3 is TGTGCCAGCAGTTACGGGCGGGCTGAAGCTTTCTTT.

The chain links TRBV2 to TRBJ2-1; possibly TRBD1 for D (5 bases). Germline V gene data show CDR1 as SNHLY and CDR2 as FYNNEI. V lost 7 bases and J lost 1, with 11 bases in between. CDR3 size: 14 residues. The CDR3 spells CASTDQGSYNEQFF. In DNA, the CDR3 is TGTGCCAGCACCGATCAGGGTTCCTACAATGAGCAGTTCTTC.

This sequence joins TRBV19 and TRBJ1-4; D is unclear. Germline loops: CDR1 LNHDA, CDR2 SQIVND (reference sequence). The CDR3 is made up of 14 amino acids. Trimming took off 5 bases at V and 3 bases at J, with 10 bases between the two ends. CDR3 nucleotide sequence: TGTGCCAGTAGTTTCACAGTCTCTAATGAAAAACTGTTTTTT. Encoded protein: CASSFTVSNEKLFF.

This chain joins TRBV9 and TRBJ1-4; D remains unclear. Germline V gene lookup returns CDR1 SGDLS and CDR2 YYNGEE. The CDR3 is 15 amino acids. V lost 4 bases and J 8 bases, leaving 18 bases between the germline ends. The CDR3 DNA is TGTGCCAGCAGCCCCCATTCGTCAACGGGGGAAAAACTGTTTTTT. Translated: CASSPHSSTGEKLFF. The full variable domain, rest sourced from reference TRBV9 and TRBJ1-4, is DSGVTQTPKHLITATGQRVTLRCSPRSGDLSVYWYQQSLDQGLQFLIQYYNGEERAKGNILERFSAQQFPDLHSELNLSSLELGDSALYFCASSPHSSTGEKLFFGSGTQLSVL.

This clone was seen only a few times. The rearrangement joins TRBV28 to TRBJ2-1; 8 bases map to TRBD2. V lost 5 bases, J lost 1 base, and 10 bases stayed unmatched. Germline CDR1 reads MDHEN; CDR2 reads SYDVKM. The CDR3 sequence is 17 residues long. CDR3: CASSTRRGAVSYNEQFF. CDR3 sequence (DNA): TGTGCCAGCAGTACCCGGCGGGGGGCCGTTTCCTACAATGAGCAGTTCTTC.

The gene calls are TRBV11-3 and TRBJ2-2, with 9 bases aligning to TRBD1. V shed 5 bases, J shed 3 bases, and the junction held 7 bases outside the gene matches. Germline CDR1 and CDR2: SGHNT and YENEEA. The CDR3 is 16 amino acids. CDR3 protein: CASSGWGQGDTGELFF. DNA for the CDR3: TGTGCCAGCAGCGGATGGGGACAGGGTGACACCGGGGAGCTGTTTTTT.

The chain links TRBV19 to TRBJ2-1; the D gene is possibly TRBD2 (6 bases). The CDR3 loop spans 18 amino acids. V lost 3 bases to trimming and J lost 9 bases, with 27 bases between them. The germline V gene has CDR1 LNHDA and CDR2 SQIVND (reference sequence). The DNA of the CDR3 is TGTGCCAGTAGTATCCGAGGGGAGGTAACAACGGTAATAGGTGAGCAGTTCTTC. It encodes CASSIRGEVTTVIGEQFF.

In its sample, this clone was seen a few times. Written as DNA, the CDR3 is TGTGCCAGCTCACCCAAGGAGGAGCAGTACTTC. Residues: CASSPKEEQYF. This chain connects TRBV18 to TRBJ2-7; D is ambiguous. Trimming pared 3 bases from V and 7 bases from J, leaving 7 bases between. The germline V gene has CDR1 KGHSH and CDR2 LQKENI. CDR3 length: 11 residues.